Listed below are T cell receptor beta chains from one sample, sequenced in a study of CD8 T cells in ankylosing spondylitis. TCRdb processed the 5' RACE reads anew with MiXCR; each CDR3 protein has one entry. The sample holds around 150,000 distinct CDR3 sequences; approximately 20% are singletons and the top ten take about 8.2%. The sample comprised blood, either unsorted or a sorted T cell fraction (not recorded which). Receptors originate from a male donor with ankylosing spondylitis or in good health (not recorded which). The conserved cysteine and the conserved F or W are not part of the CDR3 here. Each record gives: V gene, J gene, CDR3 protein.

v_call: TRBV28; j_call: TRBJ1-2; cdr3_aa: ASSLSGENYGYT
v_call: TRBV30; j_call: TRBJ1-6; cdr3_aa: AWDLGQGNSPLH
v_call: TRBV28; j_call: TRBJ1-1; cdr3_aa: ASSSPWPEAF
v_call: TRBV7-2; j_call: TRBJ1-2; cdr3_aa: ASSPWTGVNYGYT
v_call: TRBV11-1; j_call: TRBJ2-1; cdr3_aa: ASRSTSLTGTGVNEQF
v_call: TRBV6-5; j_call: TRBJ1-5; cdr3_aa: ASSYGFNREPQH
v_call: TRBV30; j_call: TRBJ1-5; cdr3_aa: AWSPPGTDNQPQH
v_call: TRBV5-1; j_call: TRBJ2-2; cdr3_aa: ASSRLGAMGTGELF
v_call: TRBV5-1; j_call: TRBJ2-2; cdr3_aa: ASSWEGPAGELF
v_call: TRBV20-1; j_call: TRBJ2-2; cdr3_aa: SARTSGRVAGELF
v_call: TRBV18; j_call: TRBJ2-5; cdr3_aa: ASSVQGSETQY
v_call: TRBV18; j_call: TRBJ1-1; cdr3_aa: ASSGGPNTEAF
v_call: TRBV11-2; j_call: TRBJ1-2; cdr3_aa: ASSPPPRDSYGYT
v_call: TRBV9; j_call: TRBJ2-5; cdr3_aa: ASSPAGGALETQY
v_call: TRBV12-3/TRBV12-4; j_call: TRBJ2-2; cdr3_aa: ASSVRQGTGELF
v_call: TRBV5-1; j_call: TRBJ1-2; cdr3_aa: ASRRDSQEYGYT
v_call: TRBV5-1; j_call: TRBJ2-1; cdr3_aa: ASSLVSLNEQF
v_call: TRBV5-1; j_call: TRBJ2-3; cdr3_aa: ASRFGLAGDTDTQY
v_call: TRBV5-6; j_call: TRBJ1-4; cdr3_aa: ASALGGGQREKLF
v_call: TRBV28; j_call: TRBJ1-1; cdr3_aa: AGGQGFVTEAF
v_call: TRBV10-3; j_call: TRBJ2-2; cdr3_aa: AIRPGTDTGELF
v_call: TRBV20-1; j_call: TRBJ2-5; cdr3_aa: SARRGDSDQETQY
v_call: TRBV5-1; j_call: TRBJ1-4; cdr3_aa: ASSFNRGTNEKLF
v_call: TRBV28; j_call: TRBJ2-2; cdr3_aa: ASSYPQGLTNTGELF
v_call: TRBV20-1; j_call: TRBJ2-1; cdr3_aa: SAIVINNEQF
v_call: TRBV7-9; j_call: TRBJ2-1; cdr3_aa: ASSLDVGGSSYNEQF
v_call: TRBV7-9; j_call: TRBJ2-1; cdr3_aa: ASSIRERDSYNEQF
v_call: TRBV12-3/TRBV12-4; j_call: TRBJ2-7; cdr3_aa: ASSGRGAGYEQY
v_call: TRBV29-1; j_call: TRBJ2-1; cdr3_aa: SVEVFLHNEQF
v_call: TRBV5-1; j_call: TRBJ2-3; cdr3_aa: ASSSGQGSTDTQY
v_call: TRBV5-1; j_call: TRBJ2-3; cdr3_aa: ASSLWGTSGTDTQY
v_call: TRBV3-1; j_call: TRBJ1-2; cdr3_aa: ASSLQPGDYGYT
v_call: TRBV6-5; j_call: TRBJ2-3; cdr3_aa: ASSTSGWDTQY
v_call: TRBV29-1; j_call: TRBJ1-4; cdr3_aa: SVEDPTGDIEKLF
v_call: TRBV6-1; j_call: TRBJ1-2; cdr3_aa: ASSKDRHYGYT
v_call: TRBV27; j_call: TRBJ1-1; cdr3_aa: ASSSPDLGRGRIEAF
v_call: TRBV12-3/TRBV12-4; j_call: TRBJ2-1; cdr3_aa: ASSPWTSGRLLNEQF
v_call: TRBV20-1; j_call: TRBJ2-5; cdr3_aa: SALDGRRTQY
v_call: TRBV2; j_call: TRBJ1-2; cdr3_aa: ASRGEEDYGYT
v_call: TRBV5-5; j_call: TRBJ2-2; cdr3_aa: ASSMTQGASGELF
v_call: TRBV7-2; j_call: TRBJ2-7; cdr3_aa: ASSLVSGSYEQY
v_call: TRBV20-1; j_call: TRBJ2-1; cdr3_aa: SARASYEQF
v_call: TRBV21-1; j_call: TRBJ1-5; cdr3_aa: ASSKGGGQPQH
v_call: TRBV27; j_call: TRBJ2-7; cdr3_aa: ASSPRTGTYEQY
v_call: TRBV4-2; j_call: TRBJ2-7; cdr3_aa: ASSQGLAGPYEQY